The source of this T cell receptor (beta chain) is a study of radiation and T cells in renal cell carcinoma. General study findings and limits: From baseline, blood top tumor clonotypes peaked at 2 weeks post-radiation.

The sample's time point: blood 2 weeks post-SBRT. This sample's treatment: 15 Gy SBRT to primary tumor, nephrectomy 4 weeks later. The patient's renal cell carcinoma had clear cell pathology. The germline CDR1 and CDR2 sequences are MNHEY and SMNVEV (reference sequence). Losses at the gene ends were 4 bases for V and 0 bases for J; bases not matched to a gene: 7. This CDR3 has 18 amino acids. This clone was seen a handful of times. The antigen is undetermined. Only in-frame clones appear in the TCRdb table, and some are missing; sequencing was by immunoSEQ multiplex PCR. The sample lists 120,000 or so clones, 81% occurring once.

The specimen comprised blood, sampled from a patient whose treatment included radiotherapy and nephrectomy. This chain links TRBV27 with TRBJ1-6, with 9 nucleotides matching TRBD1. The receptor was isolated from a man between 45 and 60 years old with renal cell carcinoma. In DNA, the CDR3 is TGTGCCAGCAGTTCGGGACAGGGCCAAAGCTCCTATAATTCACCCCTCCACTTT. Translated: CASSSGQGQSSYNSPLHF.